This TCR beta chain was obtained from a study of blood T cell repertoires in COVID-19. The wider study: Whether acute or convalescent, the COVID-19 samples came from the United States, Italy and Spain. Sample material is recorded as cDNA or gDNA derived from T cells, B-cell-depleted T cells, or PBMCs.

The CDR3 extends over 15 amino acids. CDR1 MDHEN and CDR2 SYDVKM come from the germline V gene. V was cut by 6 bases and J by 1 base, with 13 bases left in between. Original handling: It was from reference gene primer amplification that nucleated cell counts were estimated. TCRdb keeps only in-frame clones here, not all; method: immunoSEQ multiplex PCR. The V and J calls and clone size come from that table; D and trimming were worked out from the DNA. This table has around 200,000 clones, about four fifths appearing once. The rearrangement uses TRBV28 and TRBJ1-5; D is unresolved. The sample was peripheral blood. This TCR was recovered from a woman between 45 and 65 years old with acute or convalescent COVID-19. The CDR3 nucleotides are TGTGCCAGCAGCCAAGGAGGGCGCAGCAATCAGCCCCAGCATTTT. Translated, it gives CASSQGGRSNQPQHF.